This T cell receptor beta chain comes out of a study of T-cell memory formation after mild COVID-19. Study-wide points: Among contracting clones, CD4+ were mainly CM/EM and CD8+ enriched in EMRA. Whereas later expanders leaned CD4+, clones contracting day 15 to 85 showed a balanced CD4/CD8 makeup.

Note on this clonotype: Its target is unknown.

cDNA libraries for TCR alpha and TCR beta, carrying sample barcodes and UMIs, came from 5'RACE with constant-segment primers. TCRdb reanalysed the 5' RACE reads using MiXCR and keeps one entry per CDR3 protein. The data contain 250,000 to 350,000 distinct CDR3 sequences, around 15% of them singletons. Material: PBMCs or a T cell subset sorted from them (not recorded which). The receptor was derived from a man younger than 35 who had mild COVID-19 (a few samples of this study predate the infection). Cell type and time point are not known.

Written as DNA, the CDR3 is TGCGCCAGCAGCCAAGACCCGGGGCCCCTCGATGAGCAGTTCTTC. The encoded protein is CASSQDPGPLDEQFF. V is TRBV4-1 and J is TRBJ2-1, with D perhaps given as TRBD1 or TRBD2 (5 bases each). Germline V gene sequence: CDR1 MGHRA, CDR2 YSYEKL. This CDR3 is 15 amino acids long. Trimming took 0 bases from V and 8 from J, leaving 14 bases between them.